Listed here are 17 T cell receptor beta chains from one sample, sequenced in a study of beta chain features in type 1 diabetes. Study-wide findings and caveats: Type 1 diabetes patients showed a moderate but significant shortening of TCRB CDR3s in all four CD4+ subsets.

Antigen specificity for these receptors is unknown. The entirety of the isolated RNA underwent reverse transcription, so expressed TCRB transcripts were sequenced. Profiled with immunoSEQ multiplex PCR; TCRdb holds only in-frame clones, not every one. The profile shows about 340,000 clones, roughly 12% of them singletons. The material sequenced was naive CD4+ T cells from blood. The receptors derive from a woman under 30 with type 1 diabetes.

The chain combines TRBV28 with TRBJ2-1; 9 nucleotides agree with TRBD2. From germline, CDR1 is MDHEN and CDR2 SYDVKM. V lost 6 bases and J lost 4; bases outside the gene matches: 10. The CDR3 runs 16 residues. The CDR3 spells CASSVFSGSPYNEQFF. For the CDR3, the DNA is TGTGCCAGCAGCGTTTTTAGCGGGAGCCCTTACAATGAGCAGTTCTTC.

This clone was observed a handful of times. The J gene is TRBJ1-1, the V gene TRBV30; weak D call: TRBD1 (5 bases). Trimming cost V 2 bases and J 5 bases, with 15 bases left between them. Germline values: CDR1 GTSNPN, CDR2 SVGIG (reference sequence). The CDR3 is 14 amino acids. CDR3 sequence: CAWSYGGRRTEAFF. The CDR3 DNA reads TGTGCCTGGAGTTACGGGGGGAGACGGACTGAAGCTTTCTTT.

The chain joins TRBV7-9 to TRBJ2-7; possible D gene TRBD2, 5 bases. Germline values: CDR1 SEHNR, CDR2 FQNEAQ (reference sequence). The CDR3 consists of 14 residues. Trimming removed 7 bases at V and 2 bases at J, with 15 bases between. In DNA, the CDR3 is TGTGCCAGCACCCGGGGTTTATCAACCTACGAGCAGTACTTC. It encodes CASTRGLSTYEQYF.

This clone has a handful of counts. The gene calls are TRBV28 and TRBJ2-5, with 10 bases lining up with TRBD1. Trimming at V came to 6 bases and at J to 5 bases, leaving 3 bases not matched to a gene. The CDR3 consists of 13 residues. In germline, CDR1 is MDHEN, CDR2 SYDVKM. DNA for the CDR3: TGTGCCAGCAGGCGGGACAGGGGCGAGACCCAGTACTTC. It encodes CASRRDRGETQYF.

V gene TRBV19 combines with J gene TRBJ2-2, with D unclear. Germline lookup yields CDR1 LNHDA and CDR2 SQIVND (reference sequence). V was pared by 9 bases and J by 6 bases, with 8 bases between. The CDR3 contains 11 residues. The CDR3 coding sequence is TGTGCCAGCACGGTGGCCGGGGAGCTGTTTTTT. It codes for CASTVAGELFF.

The J gene is TRBJ2-7, the V gene TRBV5-1, with 9 bases that match TRBD2. The CDR3 runs 15 residues. Germline-derived CDR1 and CDR2 are SGHRS and YFSETQ. V was clipped by 0 bases and J by 3 bases; unmatched bases: 4. CDR3 DNA sequence: TGCGCCAGCAGCTTGGAGACTAGCGGCAGCTACGAGCAGTACTTC. Protein: CASSLETSGSYEQYF.

Points on this clone: At one boundary the junction diverges from the germline segment, which might be a read error. CDR3 sequence: CASSQGLAGGLIF. CDR3 bases: TGTGCCAGCAGCCAAGGACTAGCGGGAGGCCTGATCTTC. V gene TRBV14 combines with J gene TRBJ2-1; 13 bases are shared with TRBD2. CDR3 length equals 13 residues. CDR1 and CDR2 (germline): SGHDN, FVKESK. Supplemented by reference TRBV14 and TRBJ2-1, the full variable domain reads EAGVTQFPSHSVIEKGQTVTLRCDPISGHDNLYWYRRVMGKEIKFLLHFVKESKQDESGMPNNRFLAERTGGTYSTLKVQPAELEDSGVYFCASSQGLAGGLIFGPGTRLTVL.

This clone was found a few times. V usage is TRBV7-9 and J usage is TRBJ1-4; D remains ambiguous. The CDR3 is 15 residues long. Germline loops: CDR1 SEHNR, CDR2 FQNEAQ (reference sequence). Trimming cost V 3 bases and J 5 bases, with 13 bases left between them. CDR3 nucleotide sequence: TGTGCCAGCAGCTTTGGCGGGGTTAGAAATGAAAAACTGTTTTTT. Its protein is CASSFGGVRNEKLFF. The full variable domain, rest sourced from reference TRBV7-9 and TRBJ1-4, is DTGVSQNPRHKITKRGQNVTFRCDPISEHNRLYWYRQTLGQGPEFLTYFQNEAQLEKSRLLSDRFSAERPKGSFSTLEIQRTEQGDSAMYLCASSFGGVRNEKLFFGSGTQLSVL.

V gene TRBV2 combines with J gene TRBJ2-2; D possibly corresponds to TRBD2 (5 bases). CDR1 SNHLY and CDR2 FYNNEI come from the germline V gene. The CDR3 runs 14 residues. Trimming removed 6 bases at V and 5 bases at J, with 13 bases between. This chain's CDR3 is CASREQLGTGELFF. DNA for the CDR3: TGTGCCAGCAGGGAACAACTAGGAACCGGGGAGCTGTTTTTT.

This clone was seen a few times. V and J are TRBV18 and TRBJ2-7; tentative D call: TRBD2 (6 bases). The CDR3 extends over 14 amino acids. V was trimmed by 3 bases and J by 0 bases, leaving 9 bases between them. In germline, CDR1 is KGHSH, CDR2 LQKENI. CDR3 in amino acids: CASSPDGSSYEQYV. The CDR3 nucleotides are TGTGCCAGCTCACCGGACGGGAGCTCCTACGAGCAGTACGTC.

This clone was seen more than once but under ten times. The chain combines TRBV18 with TRBJ1-2; TRBD1 agrees at 7 bases. The germline V gene encodes CDR1 KGHSH and CDR2 LQKENI. V lost 2 bases, J lost 8 bases, and 8 bases stayed unmatched. This CDR3 comprises 14 residues. The CDR3 bases are TGTGCCAGCTCACCAGCGCCGACAGGGAGCGGCTACACCTTC. This encodes CASSPAPTGSGYTF.

In its sample, this clone was seen a few times. The genes are TRBV13 and TRBJ2-2, with 7 bases matching TRBD2. Germline CDR1 is PRHDT and CDR2 is FYEKMQ (reference sequence). There are 16 residues in the CDR3. V lost 6 bases and J lost 6; bases outside the gene matches: 13. The CDR3 region is CASSIKSGLGPGELFF. In DNA, the CDR3 is TGTGCCAGCAGTATTAAAAGTGGACTAGGGCCCGGGGAGCTGTTTTTT.

The chain carries TRBV5-4 and TRBJ2-3; 10 bases line up with TRBD2. The ends lost 5 bases at V and 2 bases at J; junction bases unmatched: 8. Germline values: CDR1 SGHNT, CDR2 YYREEE (reference sequence). The CDR3 has 16 residues. This CDR3 reads CASSFTSGVLTDTQYF. DNA for the CDR3: TGTGCCAGCAGTTTTACTAGCGGGGTCCTCACAGATACGCAGTATTTT.

This chain connects TRBV11-3 to TRBJ2-2; 11 bases map to TRBD2. Losses at the gene ends were 4 bases for V and 6 bases for J; bases not matched to a gene: 7. Germline V gene lookup returns CDR1 SGHNT and CDR2 YENEEA. There are 16 residues in the CDR3. For the CDR3, the DNA is TGTGCCAGCAGCTCTCCGACTAGCGGGATCGCCGGGGAGCTGTTTTTT. Amino acid sequence: CASSSPTSGIAGELFF.

The CDR3 loop reads CAISEGRDRGEAFF. The CDR3 nucleotides read TGTGCCATCAGTGAGGGCCGGGACAGGGGTGAAGCTTTCTTT. The J gene is TRBJ1-1, the V gene TRBV10-3, with TRBD1 identical over 10 bases. The CDR3 runs to 14 residues. Germline lookup yields CDR1 ENHRY and CDR2 SYGVKD. With V trimmed by 2 bases and J by 7 bases, 4 bases remained unmatched.

This clone was detected only a few times. The chain joins TRBV29-1 to TRBJ1-2; possible D gene TRBD1, 5 bases. Deletions cut 6 bases from V and 2 bases from J, with 16 bases between. The CDR3 loop spans 14 amino acids. The V gene's germline CDR1 is SQVTM and CDR2 ANQGSEA. The CDR3 coding sequence is TGCAGCGTGGGAGACTGGCGGGGCAACTATGGCTACACCTTC. It encodes CSVGDWRGNYGYTF.

This clone has a handful of counts. V usage is TRBV6-5 and J usage is TRBJ2-7, with 7 bases lining up with TRBD2. This CDR3 contains 16 residues. The germline V gene encodes CDR1 MNHEY and CDR2 SVGAGI. The V gene end was trimmed by 2 bases and the J gene end by 3 bases; junction bases not matched to a gene: 10. CDR3 in amino acids: CASSYNPLSGYYEQYF. The CDR3 bases are TGTGCCAGCAGTTACAATCCCCTTAGCGGGTACTACGAGCAGTACTTC.